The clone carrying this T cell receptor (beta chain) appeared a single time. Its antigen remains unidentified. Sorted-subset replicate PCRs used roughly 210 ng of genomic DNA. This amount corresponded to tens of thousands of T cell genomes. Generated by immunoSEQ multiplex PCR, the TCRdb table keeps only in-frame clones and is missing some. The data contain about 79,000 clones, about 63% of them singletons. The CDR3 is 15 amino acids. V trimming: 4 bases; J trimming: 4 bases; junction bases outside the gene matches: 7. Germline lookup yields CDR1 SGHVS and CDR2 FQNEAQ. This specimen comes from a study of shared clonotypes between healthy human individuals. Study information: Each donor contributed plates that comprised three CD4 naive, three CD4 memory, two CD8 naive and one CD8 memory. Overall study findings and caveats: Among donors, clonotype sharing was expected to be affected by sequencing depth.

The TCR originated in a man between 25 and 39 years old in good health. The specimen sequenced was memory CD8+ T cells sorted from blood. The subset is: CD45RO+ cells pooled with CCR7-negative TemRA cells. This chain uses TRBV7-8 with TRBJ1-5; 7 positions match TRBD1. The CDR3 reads CASSSQTGWNQPQHF. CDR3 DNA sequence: TGTGCCAGCAGCTCGCAGACAGGGTGGAATCAGCCCCAGCATTTT.